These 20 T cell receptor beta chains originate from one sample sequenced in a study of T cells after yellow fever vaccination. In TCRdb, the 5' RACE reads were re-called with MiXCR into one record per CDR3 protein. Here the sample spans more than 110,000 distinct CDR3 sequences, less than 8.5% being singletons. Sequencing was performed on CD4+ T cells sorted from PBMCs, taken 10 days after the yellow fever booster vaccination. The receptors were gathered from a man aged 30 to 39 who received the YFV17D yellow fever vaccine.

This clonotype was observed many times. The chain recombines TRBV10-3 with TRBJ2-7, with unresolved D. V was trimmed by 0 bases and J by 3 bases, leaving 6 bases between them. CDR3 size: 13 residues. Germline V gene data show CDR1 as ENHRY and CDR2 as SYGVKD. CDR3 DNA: TGTGCCATCAGTGAGTCGGGAAGCTACGAGCAGTACTTC. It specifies CAISESGSYEQYF.

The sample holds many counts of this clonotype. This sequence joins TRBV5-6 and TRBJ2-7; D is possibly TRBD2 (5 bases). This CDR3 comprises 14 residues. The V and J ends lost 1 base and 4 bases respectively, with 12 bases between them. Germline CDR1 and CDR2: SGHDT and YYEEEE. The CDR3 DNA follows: TGTGCCAGCAGCTTGTTGCAGGACTTGTACGAGCAGTACTTC. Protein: CASSLLQDLYEQYF.

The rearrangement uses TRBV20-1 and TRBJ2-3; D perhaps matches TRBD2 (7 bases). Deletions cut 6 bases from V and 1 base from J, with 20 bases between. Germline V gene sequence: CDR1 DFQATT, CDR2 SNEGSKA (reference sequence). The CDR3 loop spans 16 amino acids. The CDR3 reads CSAEGGGQSGTDTQYF. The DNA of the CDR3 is TGCAGTGCCGAAGGGGGAGGGCAGTCGGGCACAGATACGCAGTATTTT.

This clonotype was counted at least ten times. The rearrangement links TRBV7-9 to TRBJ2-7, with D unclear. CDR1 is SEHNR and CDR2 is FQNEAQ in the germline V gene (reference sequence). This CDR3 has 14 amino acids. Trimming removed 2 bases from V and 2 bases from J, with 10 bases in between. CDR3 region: CASSLSAATYEQYF. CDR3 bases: TGTGCCAGCAGCTTATCGGCAGCCACCTACGAGCAGTACTTC.

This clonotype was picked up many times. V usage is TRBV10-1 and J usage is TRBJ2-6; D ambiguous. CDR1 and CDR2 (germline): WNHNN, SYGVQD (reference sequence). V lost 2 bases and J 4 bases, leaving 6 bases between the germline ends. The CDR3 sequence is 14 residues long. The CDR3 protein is CASSESTGANVLTF. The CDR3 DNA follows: TGCGCCAGCAGTGAGAGTACCGGGGCCAACGTCCTGACTTTC.

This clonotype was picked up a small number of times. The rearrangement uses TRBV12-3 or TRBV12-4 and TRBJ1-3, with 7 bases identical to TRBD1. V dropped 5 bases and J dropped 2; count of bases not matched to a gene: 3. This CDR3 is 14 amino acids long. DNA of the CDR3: TGTGCCAGCAGTCGACAGGGAACTGGAAACACCATATATTTT. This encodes CASSRQGTGNTIYF.

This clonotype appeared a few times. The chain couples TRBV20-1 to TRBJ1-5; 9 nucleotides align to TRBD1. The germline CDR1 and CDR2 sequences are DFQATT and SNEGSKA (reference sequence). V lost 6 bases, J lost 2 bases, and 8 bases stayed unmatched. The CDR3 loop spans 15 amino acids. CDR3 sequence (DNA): TGCAGTGCCCAACAGGGGGCGGGGGGCAATCAGCCCCAGCATTTT. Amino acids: CSAQQGAGGNQPQHF.

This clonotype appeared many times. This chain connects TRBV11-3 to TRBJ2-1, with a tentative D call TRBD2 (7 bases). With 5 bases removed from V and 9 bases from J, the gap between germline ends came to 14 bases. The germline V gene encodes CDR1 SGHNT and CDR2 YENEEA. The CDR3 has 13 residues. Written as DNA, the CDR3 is TGTGCCAGCAGCCGGGGCGGGGGCAGTGAGCAGTTCTTC. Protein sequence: CASSRGGGSEQFF.

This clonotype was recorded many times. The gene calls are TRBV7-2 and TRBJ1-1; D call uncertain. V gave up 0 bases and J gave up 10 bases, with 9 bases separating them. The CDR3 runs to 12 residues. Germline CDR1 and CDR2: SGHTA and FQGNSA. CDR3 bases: TGTGCCAGCAGCTTAGCAGGATGGGGAGCTTTCTTT. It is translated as CASSLAGWGAFF.

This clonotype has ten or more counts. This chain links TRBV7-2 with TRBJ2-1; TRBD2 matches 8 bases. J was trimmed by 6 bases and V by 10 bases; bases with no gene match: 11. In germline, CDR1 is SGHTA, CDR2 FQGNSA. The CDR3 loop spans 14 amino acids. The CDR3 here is CATHSFAGGNEQFF. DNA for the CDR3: TGTGCCACCCACTCCTTCGCGGGAGGCAATGAGCAGTTCTTC. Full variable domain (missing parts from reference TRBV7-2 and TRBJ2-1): GAGVSQSPSNKVTEKGKDVELRCDPISGHTALYWYRQSLGQGLEFLIYFQGNSAPDKSGLPSDRFSAERTGGSVSTLTIQRTQQEDSAVYLCATHSFAGGNEQFFGPGTRLTVL.

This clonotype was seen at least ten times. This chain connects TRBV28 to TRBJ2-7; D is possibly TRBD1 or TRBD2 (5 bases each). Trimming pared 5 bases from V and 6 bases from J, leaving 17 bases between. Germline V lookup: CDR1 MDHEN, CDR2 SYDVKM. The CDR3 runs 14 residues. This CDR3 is CASSQLPAGTEQYF. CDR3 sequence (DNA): TGTGCCAGCAGTCAACTACCGGCAGGGACCGAGCAGTACTTC.

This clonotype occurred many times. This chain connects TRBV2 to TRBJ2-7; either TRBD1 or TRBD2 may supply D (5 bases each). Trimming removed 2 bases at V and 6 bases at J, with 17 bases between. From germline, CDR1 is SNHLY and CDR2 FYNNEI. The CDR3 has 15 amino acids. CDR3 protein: CASSERTSQQGEQYF. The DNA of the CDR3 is TGTGCCAGCAGTGAAAGGACTTCCCAGCAGGGCGAGCAGTACTTC.

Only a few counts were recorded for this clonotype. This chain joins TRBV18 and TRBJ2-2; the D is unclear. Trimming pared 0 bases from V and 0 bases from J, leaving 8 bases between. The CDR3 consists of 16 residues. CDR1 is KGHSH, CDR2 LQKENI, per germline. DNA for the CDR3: TGTGCCAGCTCACCACCGTCCCGCCCGAACACCGGGGAGCTGTTTTTT. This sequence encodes CASSPPSRPNTGELFF. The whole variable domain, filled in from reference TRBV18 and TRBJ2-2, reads NAGVMQNPRHLVRRRGQEARLRCSPMKGHSHVYWYRQLPEEGLKFMVYLQKENIIDESGMPKERFSAEFPKEGPSILRIQQVVRGDSAAYFCASSPPSRPNTGELFFGEGSRLTVL.

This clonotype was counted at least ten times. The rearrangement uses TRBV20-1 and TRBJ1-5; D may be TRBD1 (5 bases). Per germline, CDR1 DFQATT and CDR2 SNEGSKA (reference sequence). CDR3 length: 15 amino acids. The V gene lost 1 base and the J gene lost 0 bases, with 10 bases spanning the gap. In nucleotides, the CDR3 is TGCAGTGCTAGAGTAGGGGAGTATAGCAATCAGCCCCAGCATTTT. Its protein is CSARVGEYSNQPQHF.

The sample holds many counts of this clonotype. The CDR3 DNA is TGCGCCAGCAGCTTAATTGAAGGGAGAGAGACCCAGTACTTC. Translating gives CASSLIEGRETQYF. The V call is TRBV5-1, the J call TRBJ2-5; tentative D call: TRBD2 (5 bases). This CDR3 region has 14 residues. Germline loops: CDR1 SGHRS, CDR2 YFSETQ. V was trimmed by 2 bases and J by 4 bases, leaving 12 bases between them.

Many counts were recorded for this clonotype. The CDR3 DNA follows: TGTGCCACTCAGAGGTCGAACACTGAAGCTTTCTTT. Translating gives CATQRSNTEAFF. V and J are TRBV10-3 and TRBJ1-1; D is undetermined. Germline V gives CDR1 ENHRY, CDR2 SYGVKD. V was trimmed by 10 bases and J by 1 base, leaving 10 bases between them. The length of the CDR3 is 12 residues.

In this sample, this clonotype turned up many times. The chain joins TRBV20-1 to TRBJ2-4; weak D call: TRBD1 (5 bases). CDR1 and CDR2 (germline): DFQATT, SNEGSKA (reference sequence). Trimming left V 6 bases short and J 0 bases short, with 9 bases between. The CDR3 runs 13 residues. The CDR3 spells CSARTIAKNIQYF. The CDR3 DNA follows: TGCAGTGCCCGGACAATAGCCAAAAACATTCAGTACTTC.

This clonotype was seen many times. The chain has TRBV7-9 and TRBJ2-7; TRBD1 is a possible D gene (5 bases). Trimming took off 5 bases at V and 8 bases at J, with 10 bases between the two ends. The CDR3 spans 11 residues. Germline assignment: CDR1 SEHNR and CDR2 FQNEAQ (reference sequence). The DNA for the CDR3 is TGTGCCAGCAGCCAACAGGTTCAGCAGTACTTC. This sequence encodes CASSQQVQQYF.

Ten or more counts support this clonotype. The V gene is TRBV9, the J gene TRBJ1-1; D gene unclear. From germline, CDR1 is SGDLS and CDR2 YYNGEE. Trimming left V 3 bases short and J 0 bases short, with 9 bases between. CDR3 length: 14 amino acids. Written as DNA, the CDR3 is TGTGCCAGCAGCGCCGACCCTGTGAACACTGAAGCTTTCTTT. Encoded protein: CASSADPVNTEAFF.

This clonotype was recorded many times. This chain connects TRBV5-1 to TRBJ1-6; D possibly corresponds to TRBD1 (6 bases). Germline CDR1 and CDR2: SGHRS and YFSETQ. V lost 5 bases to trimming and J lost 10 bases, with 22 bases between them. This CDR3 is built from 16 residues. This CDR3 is CASRPNPGAAGSPLHF. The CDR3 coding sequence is TGCGCCAGCAGGCCCAATCCGGGGGCTGCGGGATCACCCCTCCACTTT.